This TCR beta chain was sequenced in a study of T cell responses to AZD1222 COVID-19 vaccine. Study-wide points: Across spike, vaccine-associated CD4 TCRs were found, dominant at 160-218 and 743-854.

The table came from immunoSEQ multiplex PCR; TCRdb's copy has only in-frame clones and leaves some out. The sample records some 45,000 clones, about 92% being singletons. Worth noting for this clone: Its cognate antigen is unknown.

Germline CDR1 is SGHTA and CDR2 is FQGNSA. This CDR3 is 18 amino acids long. With 5 bases clipped from V and 2 bases from J, the junction kept 15 bases outside the gene matches. Sequencing used peripheral blood, obtained 28 days after the second AZD1222 dose. This TCR derives from an adult who received the AZD1222 COVID-19 vaccine. This sequence joins TRBV7-2 and TRBJ1-5, with 7 nucleotides matching TRBD1. CDR3 bases: TGTGCCAGCAGCACCGGGGGTACCAGGGGGGCTGGCAATCAGCCCCAGCATTTT. It translates to CASSTGGTRGAGNQPQHF. The full variable domain, in which reference TRBV7-2 and TRBJ1-5 provide the parts outside the CDR3, is GAGVSQSPSNKVTEKGKDVELRCDPISGHTALYWYRQSLGQGLEFLIYFQGNSAPDKSGLPSDRFSAERTGGSVSTLTIQRTQQEDSAVYLCASSTGGTRGAGNQPQHFGDGTRLSIL.